The 7 T cell receptor beta chains listed next were all sequenced from one sample in a study of siplizumab effects on memory and regulatory T cells. The data were produced by immunoSEQ multiplex PCR, yet TCRdb's version contains in-frame clones alone and is incomplete. The data contain some 120,000 clones, approximately 94% of them seen just once; the ten biggest clones take up under 2%. The material sequenced was non-Treg CD4+ T cells sorted from blood. These receptors were taken from a human donor in good health.

The V gene is TRBV27, the J gene TRBJ1-6, with a weak D call TRBD1 (6 bases). CDR1 and CDR2 from the germline V gene are MNHEY and SMNVEV (reference sequence). The V end was cut by 2 bases, the J end by 10 bases, with 15 bases between. The length of the CDR3 is 15 residues. CDR3 nucleotide sequence: TGTGCCAGCAGTTTAGCAGGGGAAGACTACTCACCCCTCCACTTT. Translation: CASSLAGEDYSPLHF.

This chain's CDR3 is CAISESVRTNEKLFF. CDR3 coding DNA: TGTGCCATCAGTGAGTCGGTCCGGACTAATGAAAAACTGTTTTTT. The gene calls are TRBV10-3 and TRBJ1-4; D unresolved. The CDR3 sequence is 15 residues long. Germline lookup yields CDR1 ENHRY and CDR2 SYGVKD. The V gene lost 0 bases and the J gene lost 2 bases, with 7 bases spanning the gap.

The chain links TRBV7-3 to TRBJ2-5; D call uncertain. Trimming took off 2 bases at V and 4 bases at J, with 8 bases between the two ends. This CDR3 has 13 residues. The germline gives CDR1 SGHTA, CDR2 FQGTGA. This chain's CDR3 is CASSLYGRETQYF. For the CDR3, the DNA is TGTGCCAGCAGCTTATATGGGCGAGAGACCCAGTACTTC.

Here the CDR3 reads CASSELQWESSYNSPLHF. CDR3 bases: TGTGCCAGCAGTGAATTGCAGTGGGAGAGCTCCTATAATTCACCCCTCCACTTT. The V call is TRBV2, the J call TRBJ1-6; D unclear. The germline CDR1 and CDR2 sequences are SNHLY and FYNNEI. This CDR3 has 18 amino acids. The V end was cut by 2 bases, the J end by 0 bases, with 14 bases between.

The chain joins TRBV6-6 to TRBJ2-7, with 8 bases lining up with TRBD1. The germline CDR1 and CDR2 sequences are MNHNY and SVGAGI (reference sequence). This CDR3 has 16 residues. Losses at the gene ends were 6 bases for V and 5 bases for J; bases not matched to a gene: 15. The CDR3 DNA reads TGTGCCAGCAGCACCCACAGACAGGGGAGTGACGACGAGCAGTACTTC. It translates to CASSTHRQGSDDEQYF.

This clone was counted between two and nine times. This chain connects TRBV28 to TRBJ1-2; D is uncertain. This CDR3 spans 13 amino acids. V was clipped by 5 bases and J by 8 bases, with 15 bases between them. The germline CDR1 and CDR2 sequences are MDHEN and SYDVKM. CDR3 sequence reads: CASSKTGPLGYTF. The CDR3 coding sequence is TGTGCCAGCAGTAAAACGGGCCCGTTAGGCTACACCTTC.

The chain has TRBV10-3 and TRBJ1-1; D ambiguous. Per the germline V gene, CDR1 is ENHRY and CDR2 is SYGVKD. The CDR3 is 18 amino acids. The V end was cut by 8 bases, the J end by 5 bases, with 30 bases between. The DNA of the CDR3 is TGTGCCATCCGAACTTCGGCCCCCGTGGGAGGGAGGTCAACTGAAGCTTTCTTT. Residues: CAIRTSAPVGGRSTEAFF.